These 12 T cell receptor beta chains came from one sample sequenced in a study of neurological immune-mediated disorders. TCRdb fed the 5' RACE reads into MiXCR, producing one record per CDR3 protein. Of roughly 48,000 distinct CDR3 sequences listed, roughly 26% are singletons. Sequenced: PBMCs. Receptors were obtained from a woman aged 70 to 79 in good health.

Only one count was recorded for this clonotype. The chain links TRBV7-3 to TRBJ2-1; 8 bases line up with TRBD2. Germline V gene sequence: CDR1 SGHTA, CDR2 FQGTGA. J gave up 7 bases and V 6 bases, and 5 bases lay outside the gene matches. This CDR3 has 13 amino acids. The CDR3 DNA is TGTGCCAGCAGGTCGGGGGGGACGAATGAGCAGTTCTTC. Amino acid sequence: CASRSGGTNEQFF.

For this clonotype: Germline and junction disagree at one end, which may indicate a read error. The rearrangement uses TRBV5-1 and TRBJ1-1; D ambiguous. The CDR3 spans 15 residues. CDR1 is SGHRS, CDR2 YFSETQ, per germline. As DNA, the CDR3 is TGCGCCAGCAGCTTGATGTACAGCCGGAACACTGAAGCTTACTTT. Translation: CASSLMYSRNTEAYF.

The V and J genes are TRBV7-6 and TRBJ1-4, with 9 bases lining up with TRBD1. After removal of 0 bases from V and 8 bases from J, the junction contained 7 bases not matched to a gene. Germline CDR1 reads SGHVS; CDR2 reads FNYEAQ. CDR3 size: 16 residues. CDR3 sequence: CASSLASTGGEEKLFF. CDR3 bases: TGTGCCAGCAGCTTAGCCTCGACAGGGGGTGAAGAAAAACTGTTTTTT.

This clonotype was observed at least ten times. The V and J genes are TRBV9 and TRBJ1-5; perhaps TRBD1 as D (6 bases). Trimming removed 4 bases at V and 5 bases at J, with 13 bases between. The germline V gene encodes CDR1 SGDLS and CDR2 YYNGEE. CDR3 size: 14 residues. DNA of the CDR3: TGTGCCAGCAGCCGTACAGGGTTTGATCAGCCCCAGCATTTT. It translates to CASSRTGFDQPQHF.

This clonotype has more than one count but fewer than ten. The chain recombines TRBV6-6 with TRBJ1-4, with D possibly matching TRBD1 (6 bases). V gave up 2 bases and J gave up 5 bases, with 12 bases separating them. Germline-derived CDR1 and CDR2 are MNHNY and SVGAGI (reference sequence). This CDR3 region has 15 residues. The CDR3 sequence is CASSYRTAGNEKLFF. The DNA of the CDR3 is TGTGCCAGCAGTTACCGGACAGCGGGGAATGAAAAACTGTTTTTT.

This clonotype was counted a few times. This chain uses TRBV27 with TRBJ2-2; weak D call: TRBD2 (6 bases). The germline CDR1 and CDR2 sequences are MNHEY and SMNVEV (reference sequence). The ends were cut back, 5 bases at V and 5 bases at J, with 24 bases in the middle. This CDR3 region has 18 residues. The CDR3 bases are TGTGCCAGCAGTCCACCTTCTTGGGACTCCGTAGGGACCGGGGAGCTGTTTTTT. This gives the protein CASSPPSWDSVGTGELFF.

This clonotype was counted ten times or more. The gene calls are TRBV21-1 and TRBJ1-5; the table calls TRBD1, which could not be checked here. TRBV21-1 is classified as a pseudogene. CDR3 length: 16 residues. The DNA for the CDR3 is TGTGCCAGCCAGGTGGGGAGACAGGCCCAGTCTCAGCCCCAGCATTTT. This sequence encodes CASQVGRQAQSQPQHF.

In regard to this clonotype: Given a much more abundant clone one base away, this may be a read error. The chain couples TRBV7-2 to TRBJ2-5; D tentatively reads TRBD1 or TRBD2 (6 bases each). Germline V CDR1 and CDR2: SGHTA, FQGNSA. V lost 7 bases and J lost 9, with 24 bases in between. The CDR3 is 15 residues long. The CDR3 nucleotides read TGTGCCAGCATCACCTTTTCGAGGGGGGCTCTCCCCCAGTACTTC. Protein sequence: CASITFSRGALPQYF.

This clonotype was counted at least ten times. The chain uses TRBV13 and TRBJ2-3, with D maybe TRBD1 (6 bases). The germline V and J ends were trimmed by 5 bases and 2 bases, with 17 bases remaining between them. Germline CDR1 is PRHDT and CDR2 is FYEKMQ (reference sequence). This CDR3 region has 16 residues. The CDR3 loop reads CASSTRTETFTDTQYF. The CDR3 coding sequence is TGTGCCAGCAGCACAAGGACAGAAACCTTCACAGATACGCAGTATTTT.

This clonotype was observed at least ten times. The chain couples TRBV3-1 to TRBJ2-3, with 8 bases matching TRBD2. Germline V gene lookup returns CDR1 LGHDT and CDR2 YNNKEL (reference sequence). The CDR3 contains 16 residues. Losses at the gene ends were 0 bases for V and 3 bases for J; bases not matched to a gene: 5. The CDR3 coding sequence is TGTGCCAGCAGCCAAGAATTAGCGGGATATACAGATACGCAGTATTTT. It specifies CASSQELAGYTDTQYF.

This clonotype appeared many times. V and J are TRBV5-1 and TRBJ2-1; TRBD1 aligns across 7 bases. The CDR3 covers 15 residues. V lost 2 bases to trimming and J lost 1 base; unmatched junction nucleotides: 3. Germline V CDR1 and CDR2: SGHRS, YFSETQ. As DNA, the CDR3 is TGCGCCAGCAGCTTCAGACAGGGTTCCTACAATGAGCAGTTCTTC. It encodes CASSFRQGSYNEQFF. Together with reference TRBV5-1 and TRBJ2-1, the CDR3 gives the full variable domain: KAGVTQTPRYLIKTRGQQVTLSCSPISGHRSVSWYQQTPGQGLQFLFEYFSETQRNKGNFPGRFSGRQFSNSRSEMNVSTLELGDSALYLCASSFRQGSYNEQFFGPGTRLTVL.

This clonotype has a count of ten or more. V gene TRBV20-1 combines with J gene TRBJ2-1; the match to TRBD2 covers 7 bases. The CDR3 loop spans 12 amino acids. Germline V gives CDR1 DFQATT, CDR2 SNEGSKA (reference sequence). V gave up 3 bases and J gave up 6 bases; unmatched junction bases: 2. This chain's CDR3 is CSARSSGNEQFF. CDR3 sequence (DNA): TGCAGTGCTAGGTCTAGCGGCAATGAGCAGTTCTTC.